What follows are 21 T cell receptor beta chains derived from one specimen sequenced in a study of blood T cells in healthy people across ages. It was with a sample-barcoded 5' primer and a J-beta primer mix that a second PCR of roughly 6 to 12 cycles was run. Each CDR3 protein is one row after TCRdb ran MiXCR on the 5' RACE reads. There are under 1 million distinct CDR3 sequences in the sample; around 43% occur only once, and roughly 19% lies in the top ten. The sequenced material came from blood. These receptors all stem from a man aged 55 to 70 in good health.

The rearrangement joins TRBV15 to TRBJ2-1; 8 nucleotides align to TRBD2. The CDR3 length is 14 residues. With 1 base clipped from V and 8 bases from J, the junction kept 4 bases outside the gene matches. Germline CDR1 LNHNV, CDR2 YYDKDF (reference sequence). CDR3 residues: CATSRAAGEYEQFF. In DNA form, the CDR3 reads TGTGCCACCAGCAGAGCAGCGGGGGAGTATGAGCAGTTCTTC.

The V and J genes are TRBV20-1 and TRBJ1-5; 7 bases match TRBD1. Trimming cost V 7 bases and J 0 bases; bases outside gene matches: 9. The CDR3 extends over 15 amino acids. Germline V lookup: CDR1 DFQATT, CDR2 SNEGSKA (reference sequence). CDR3 nucleotide sequence: TGCAGTGTTGGGACAGCGGTTATTAGCAATCAGCCCCAGCATTTT. This encodes CSVGTAVISNQPQHF.

The chain combines TRBV6-1 with TRBJ1-1; no clear D. V lost 3 bases and J lost 1, with 12 bases in between. Germline V gene sequence: CDR1 MNHNS, CDR2 SASEGT. This CDR3 is built from 15 residues. The CDR3 nucleotides read TGTGCCAGCAGTGAGAAGGCAGGACCGAACACTGAAGCTTTCTTT. Translating it yields CASSEKAGPNTEAFF.

This clonotype appeared a few times. J is TRBJ1-2 and V is TRBV5-1; a possible D gene is TRBD1 (6 bases). This CDR3 has 14 amino acids. From germline, CDR1 is SGHRS and CDR2 YFSETQ. The ends were cut back, 0 bases at V and 8 bases at J, with 14 bases in the middle. This chain's CDR3 is CASSLGLQGEGYTF. The CDR3 coding sequence is TGCGCCAGCAGCTTGGGATTACAGGGTGAAGGCTACACCTTC.

As for this clonotype: This may stem from a read error, because a much larger clone lies one nucleotide away. This rearrangement joins TRBV4-3 to TRBJ2-5; 8 positions match TRBD1. Germline CDR1 LGHNA, CDR2 YSLEER. The CDR3 is 13 amino acids. Trimming at V came to 4 bases and at J to 11 bases, leaving 9 bases not matched to a gene. DNA for the CDR3: TGCGCCAGCAGCCCAGGGGGCATCGGTGAGCAGTACTTC. Amino acid sequence: CASSPGGIGEQYF.

V is TRBV6-4 and J is TRBJ2-3; the D is unclear. V was pared by 0 bases and J by 10 bases, with 14 bases between. Germline CDR1 is MRHNA and CDR2 is SNTAGT. The length of the CDR3 is 14 residues. This chain's CDR3 is CASSDSPSFDAQYF. The CDR3 DNA reads as TGTGCCAGCAGTGACTCCCCCTCCTTTGATGCGCAGTATTTT.

V is TRBV28 and J is TRBJ1-2; D remains unclear. The CDR3 sequence is 12 residues long. Germline V gene sequence: CDR1 MDHEN, CDR2 SYDVKM. The V end was cut by 1 base, the J end by 6 bases, with 6 bases between. The chain's CDR3 is CASSLSDDGYTF. In nucleotides, the CDR3 is TGTGCCAGCAGTTTATCCGACGATGGCTACACCTTC.

The V and J genes are TRBV29-1 and TRBJ2-1; 8 positions match TRBD2. CDR3 length: 13 residues. CDR1 is SQVTM, CDR2 ANQGSEA, per germline. Trimming removed 8 bases from V and 6 bases from J; junction bases left unmatched: 9. As DNA, the CDR3 is TGCAGCTCCAACCCGGGGGGGTTCAATGAGCAGTTCTTC. Its protein product is CSSNPGGFNEQFF.

This clonotype was seen only once. The chain links TRBV30 to TRBJ1-6, with 8 bases matching TRBD1. V trimming: 1 base; J trimming: 7 bases; junction bases outside the gene matches: 3. This CDR3 is 14 amino acids long. The germline V gene has CDR1 GTSNPN and CDR2 SVGIG (reference sequence). CDR3 nucleotides: TGTGCCTGGAGTGAAGACAGGGGAAATTCACCCCTCCACTTT. This sequence encodes CAWSEDRGNSPLHF.

This rearrangement joins TRBV2 to TRBJ2-5; 13 bases fit TRBD2. The length of the CDR3 is 15 residues. V was pared by 5 bases and J by 7 bases, with 7 bases of the junction left unmatched. Germline values: CDR1 SNHLY, CDR2 FYNNEI. In nucleotides, the CDR3 is TGTGCCAGCAGTATCACTAGCGGGGGGGGTGGGACCCAGTACTTC. This encodes CASSITSGGGGTQYF.

The chain has TRBV4-3 and TRBJ2-1; no clear D gene. CDR1 and CDR2 from the germline V gene are LGHNA and YSLEER. This CDR3 is built from 17 residues. Trimming stripped 0 bases from V and 5 bases from J, with 17 bases between. The CDR3 loop is CASSQDTLWAEDNEQFF. The DNA of the CDR3 is TGCGCCAGCAGCCAAGATACTCTCTGGGCCGAGGACAATGAGCAGTTCTTC.

The chain has TRBV7-9 and TRBJ1-6; D may be TRBD1 (6 bases). The germline V gene has CDR1 SEHNR and CDR2 FQNEAQ (reference sequence). The CDR3 has 17 residues. Trimming left V 1 base short and J 10 bases short, with 20 bases between. In DNA, the CDR3 is TGTGCCAGCAGCTTAGGTGGTGGGACACAAATCTCCTCACCCCTCCACTTT. It codes for CASSLGGGTQISSPLHF.

This clonotype showed up just a few times. This sequence joins TRBV5-1 and TRBJ2-5; D is unresolved. Trimming took 2 bases from V and 0 from J, leaving 11 bases between them. CDR1 and CDR2 (germline): SGHRS, YFSETQ. This CDR3 comprises 15 residues. The CDR3, as DNA: TGCGCCAGCAGCTTTAGAATCCAGTACCAAGAGACCCAGTACTTC. It encodes CASSFRIQYQETQYF.

As regards this clonotype: A much larger clonotype is one base distant, so this may be a read error. This chain joins TRBV2 and TRBJ1-2; 8 bases line up with TRBD1. Per germline, CDR1 SNHLY and CDR2 FYNNEI. The CDR3 runs to 15 residues. This chain's CDR3 is CGSSERQGTFGGYTF. In nucleotides, the CDR3 is TGTGGCAGCAGTGAAAGACAGGGGACGTTTGGTGGCTACACCTTC.

This clonotype was seen more than once but under ten times. The chain is built from TRBV6-5 and TRBJ1-2; perhaps TRBD1 as D (6 bases). Germline V gene lookup returns CDR1 MNHEY and CDR2 SVGAGI. Trimming removed 8 bases from V and 8 bases from J, with 18 bases in between. This CDR3 has 13 residues. Here the CDR3 reads CASRWQGTGGYTF. The CDR3 bases are TGTGCCAGCCGCTGGCAGGGGACTGGAGGCTACACCTTC.

This chain connects TRBV5-1 to TRBJ2-7, with a tentative D call TRBD1 (6 bases). The length of the CDR3 is 15 residues. Trimming removed 4 bases from V and 0 bases from J, with 14 bases in between. The germline gives CDR1 SGHRS, CDR2 YFSETQ. In DNA, the CDR3 is TGCGCCAGCAGCAAAACCGGGACATTCTCCTACGAGCAGTACTTC. The encoded protein is CASSKTGTFSYEQYF.

This clonotype showed up just once. The chain carries TRBV10-3 and TRBJ1-6, with TRBD1 matching 10 bases. CDR1 is ENHRY and CDR2 is SYGVKD in the germline V gene. J lost 7 bases, V lost 5 bases, and 14 bases had no gene match. The CDR3 spans 18 residues. DNA of the CDR3: TGTGCCATCAGTTCCACAGTCCCGGGACAGGGGTCGAATTCACCCCTCCACTTT. Translated: CAISSTVPGQGSNSPLHF.

In this sample, this clonotype turned up a few times. V usage is TRBV7-6 and J usage is TRBJ2-6, with TRBD1 matching 10 bases. The germline CDR1 and CDR2 sequences are SGHVS and FNYEAQ. There are 17 residues in the CDR3. The V and J ends lost 6 bases and 1 base, in that order; junction bases with no gene match: 6. CDR3 amino acids: CASRAGTGVSGANVLTF. The CDR3 DNA reads TGTGCCAGCAGAGCCGGGACAGGGGTTTCTGGGGCCAACGTCCTGACTTTC.

This clonotype was detected only a few times. The V call is TRBV15, the J call TRBJ1-5; a possible D gene is TRBD1 (6 bases). Deletions cut 2 bases from V and 2 bases from J, with 19 bases between. The CDR3 has 18 amino acids. The germline gives CDR1 LNHNV, CDR2 YYDKDF (reference sequence). The CDR3 spells CATSRYAGGPYGNQPQHF. CDR3 nucleotides: TGTGCCACCAGCAGATACGCGGGGGGGCCGTATGGCAATCAGCCCCAGCATTTT.

This clonotype was seen more than once but under ten times. This chain links TRBV6-2 or TRBV6-3 with TRBJ2-1; 10 nucleotides align to TRBD1. V was pared by 4 bases and J by 10 bases, with 10 bases of the junction left unmatched. Germline V gene data show CDR1 as MNHEY and CDR2 as SVGEGT. The CDR3 runs to 15 residues. The CDR3 here is CASSSPGTGVREQFF. DNA for the CDR3: TGTGCCAGCAGTTCCCCCGGGACAGGGGTTCGAGAGCAGTTCTTC.

This clonotype was seen only a few times. The rearrangement links TRBV7-2 to TRBJ2-1; a possible D gene is TRBD1 (5 bases). The germline V gene encodes CDR1 SGHTA and CDR2 FQGNSA. The CDR3 is 14 amino acids. V shed 1 base and J shed 4 bases, with 8 bases lying between them. The CDR3 DNA follows: TGTGCCAGCAGCTTAGTAGACAGTTACAATGAGCAGTTCTTC. Translating it yields CASSLVDSYNEQFF.